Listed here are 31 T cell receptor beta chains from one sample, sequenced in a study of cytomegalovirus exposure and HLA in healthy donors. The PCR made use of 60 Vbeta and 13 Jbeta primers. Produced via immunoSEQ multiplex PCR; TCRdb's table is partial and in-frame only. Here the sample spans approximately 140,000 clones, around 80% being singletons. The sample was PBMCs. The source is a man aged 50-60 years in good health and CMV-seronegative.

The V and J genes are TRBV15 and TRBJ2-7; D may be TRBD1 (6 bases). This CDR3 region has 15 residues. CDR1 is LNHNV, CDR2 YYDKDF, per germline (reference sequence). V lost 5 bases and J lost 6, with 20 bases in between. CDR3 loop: CATSSTGQGMSEQYF. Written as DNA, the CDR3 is TGTGCCACCAGCTCAACGGGCCAGGGGATGAGCGAGCAGTACTTC.

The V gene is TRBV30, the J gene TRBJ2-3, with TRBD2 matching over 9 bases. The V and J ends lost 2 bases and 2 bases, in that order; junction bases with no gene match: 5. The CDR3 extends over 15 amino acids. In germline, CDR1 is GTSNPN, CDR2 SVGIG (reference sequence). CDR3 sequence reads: CAWSPSSGATDTQYF. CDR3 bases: TGTGCCTGGAGTCCCTCTAGCGGGGCCACAGATACGCAGTATTTT.

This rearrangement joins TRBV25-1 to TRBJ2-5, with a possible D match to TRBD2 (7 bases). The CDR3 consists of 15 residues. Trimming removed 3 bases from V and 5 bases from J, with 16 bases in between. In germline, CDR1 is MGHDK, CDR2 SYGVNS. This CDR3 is CASSEGGGEGETQYF. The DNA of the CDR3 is TGTGCCAGCAGTGAGGGGGGCGGGGAGGGGGAGACCCAGTACTTC.

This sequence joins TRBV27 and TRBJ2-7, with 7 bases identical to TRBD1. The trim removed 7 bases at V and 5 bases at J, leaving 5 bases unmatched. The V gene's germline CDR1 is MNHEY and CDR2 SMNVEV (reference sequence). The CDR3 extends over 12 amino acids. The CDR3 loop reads CASKTQGDEQYF. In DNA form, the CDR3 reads TGTGCCAGCAAGACGCAGGGGGACGAGCAGTACTTC.

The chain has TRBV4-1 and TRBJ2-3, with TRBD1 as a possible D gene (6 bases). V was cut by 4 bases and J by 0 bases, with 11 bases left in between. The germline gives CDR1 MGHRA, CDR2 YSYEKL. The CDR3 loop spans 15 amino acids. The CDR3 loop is CASSPGQLSTDTQYF. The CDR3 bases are TGCGCCAGCAGCCCGGGACAACTGAGCACAGATACGCAGTATTTT.

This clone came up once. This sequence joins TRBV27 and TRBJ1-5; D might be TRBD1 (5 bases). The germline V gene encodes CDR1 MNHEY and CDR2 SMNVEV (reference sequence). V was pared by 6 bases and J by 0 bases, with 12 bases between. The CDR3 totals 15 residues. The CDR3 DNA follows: TGTGCCAGCAGCCTGACAGCGTATAGCAATCAGCCCCAGCATTTT. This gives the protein CASSLTAYSNQPQHF.

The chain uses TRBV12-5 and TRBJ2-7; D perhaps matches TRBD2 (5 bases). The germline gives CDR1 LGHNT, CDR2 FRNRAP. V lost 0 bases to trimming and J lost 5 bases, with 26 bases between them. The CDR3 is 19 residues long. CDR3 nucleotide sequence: TGTGCTAGTGGTTTGGTAATCAATTACAGCCCCCAGGCGGAGGACGAGCAGTACTTC. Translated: CASGLVINYSPQAEDEQYF.

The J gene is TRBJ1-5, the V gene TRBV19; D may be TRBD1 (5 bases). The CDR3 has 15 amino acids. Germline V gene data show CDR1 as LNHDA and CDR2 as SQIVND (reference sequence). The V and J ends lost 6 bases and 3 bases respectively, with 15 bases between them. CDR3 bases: TGTGCCAGTAGGAAGTGGGGGACTCCCAATCAGCCCCAGCATTTT. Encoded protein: CASRKWGTPNQPQHF.

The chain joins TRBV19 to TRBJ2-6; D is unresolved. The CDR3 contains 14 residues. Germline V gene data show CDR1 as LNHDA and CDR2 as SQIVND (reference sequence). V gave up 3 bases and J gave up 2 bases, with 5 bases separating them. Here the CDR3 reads CASSIGPGANVLTF. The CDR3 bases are TGTGCCAGTAGTATTGGGCCTGGGGCCAACGTCCTGACTTTC.

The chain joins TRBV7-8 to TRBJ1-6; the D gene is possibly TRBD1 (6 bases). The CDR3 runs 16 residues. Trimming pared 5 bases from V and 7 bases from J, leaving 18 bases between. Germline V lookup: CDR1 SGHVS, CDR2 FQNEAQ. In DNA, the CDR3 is TGTGCCAGCAGCCCACACGGACAGTCACGGAATTCACCCCTCCACTTT. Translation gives CASSPHGQSRNSPLHF.

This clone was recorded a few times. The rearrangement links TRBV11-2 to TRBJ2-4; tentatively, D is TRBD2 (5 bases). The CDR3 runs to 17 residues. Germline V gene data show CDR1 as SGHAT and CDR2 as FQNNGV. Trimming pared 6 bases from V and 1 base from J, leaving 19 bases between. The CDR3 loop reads CASRNVPTRGAKNIQYF. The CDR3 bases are TGTGCCAGCAGGAATGTACCGACCCGAGGGGCCAAAAACATTCAGTACTTC.

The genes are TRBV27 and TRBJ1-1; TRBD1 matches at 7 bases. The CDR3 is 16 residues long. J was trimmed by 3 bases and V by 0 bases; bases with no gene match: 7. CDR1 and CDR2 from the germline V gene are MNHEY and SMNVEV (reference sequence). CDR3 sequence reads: CASSLSNRGADTEAFF. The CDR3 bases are TGTGCCAGCAGTTTATCCAACAGGGGAGCCGACACTGAAGCTTTCTTT.

The CDR3 spells CSVEGEGSRPRETQYF. CDR3 nucleotide sequence: TGCAGCGTTGAAGGGGAGGGCTCGAGGCCCAGGGAGACCCAGTACTTC. This sequence joins TRBV29-1 and TRBJ2-5, with 7 nucleotides matching TRBD2. Per germline, CDR1 SQVTM and CDR2 ANQGSEA. The CDR3 spans 16 residues. Trimming removed 1 base from V and 5 bases from J; junction bases left unmatched: 13. Full variable domain (rest looked up from reference TRBV29-1 and TRBJ2-5): SAVISQKPSRDICQRGTSLTIQCQVDSQVTMMFWYRQQPGQSLTLIATANQGSEATYESGFVIDKFPISRPNLTFSTLTVSNMSPEDSSIYLCSVEGEGSRPRETQYFGPGTRLLVL.

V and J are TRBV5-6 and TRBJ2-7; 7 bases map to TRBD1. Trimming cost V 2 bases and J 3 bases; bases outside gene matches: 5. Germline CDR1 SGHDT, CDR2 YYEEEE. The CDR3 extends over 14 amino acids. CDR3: CASSLQGFRYEQYF. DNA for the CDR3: TGTGCCAGCAGCTTACAGGGGTTTCGCTACGAGCAGTACTTC.

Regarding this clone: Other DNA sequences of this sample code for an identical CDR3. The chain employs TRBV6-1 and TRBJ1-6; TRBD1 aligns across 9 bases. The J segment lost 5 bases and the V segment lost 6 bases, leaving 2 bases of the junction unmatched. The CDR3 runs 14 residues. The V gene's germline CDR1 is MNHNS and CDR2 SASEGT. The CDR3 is CASSGDRDNSPLHF. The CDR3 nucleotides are TGTGCCAGCAGCGGGGACAGGGATAATTCACCCCTCCACTTT.

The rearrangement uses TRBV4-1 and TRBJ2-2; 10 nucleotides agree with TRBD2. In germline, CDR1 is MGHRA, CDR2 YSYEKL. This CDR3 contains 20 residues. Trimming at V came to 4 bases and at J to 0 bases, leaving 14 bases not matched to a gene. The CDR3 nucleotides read TGCGCCAGCAGCCCATGGCCGGCTAGCGGGGGAGGATCGAACACCGGGGAGCTGTTTTTT. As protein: CASSPWPASGGGSNTGELFF.

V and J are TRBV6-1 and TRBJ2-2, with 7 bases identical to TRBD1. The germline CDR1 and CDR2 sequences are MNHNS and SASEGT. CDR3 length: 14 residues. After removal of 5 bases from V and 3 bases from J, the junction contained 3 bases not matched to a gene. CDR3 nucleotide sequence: TGTGCCAGCAGTTTGACAGGGTACACCGGGGAGCTGTTTTTT. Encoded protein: CASSLTGYTGELFF.

For the CDR3, the DNA is TGCGCCAGCAGCCAAGTCGAAACTATCCGGCCCCAGCATTTT. Translating it yields CASSQVETIRPQHF. This rearrangement joins TRBV4-1 to TRBJ1-5; D is uncertain. V was shortened by 1 base and J by 9 bases, with 13 bases between the two germline ends. From germline, CDR1 is MGHRA and CDR2 YSYEKL. The CDR3 length is 14 residues.

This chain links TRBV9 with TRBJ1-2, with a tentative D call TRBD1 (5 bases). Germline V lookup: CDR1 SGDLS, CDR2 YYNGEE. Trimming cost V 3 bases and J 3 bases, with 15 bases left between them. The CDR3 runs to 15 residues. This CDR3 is CASSAGDGVDYGYTF. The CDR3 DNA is TGTGCCAGCAGCGCGGGGGACGGAGTAGACTATGGCTACACCTTC.

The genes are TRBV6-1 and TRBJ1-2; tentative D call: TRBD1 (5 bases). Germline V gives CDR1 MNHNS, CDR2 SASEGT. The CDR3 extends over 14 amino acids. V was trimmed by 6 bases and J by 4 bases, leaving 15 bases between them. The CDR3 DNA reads TGTGCCAGCAGGGGGGGGACGTCGAGCTATGGCTACACCTTC. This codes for CASRGGTSSYGYTF.

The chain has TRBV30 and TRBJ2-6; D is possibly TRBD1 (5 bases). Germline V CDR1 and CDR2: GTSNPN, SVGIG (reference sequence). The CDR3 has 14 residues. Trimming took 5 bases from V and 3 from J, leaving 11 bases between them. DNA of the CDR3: TGTGCCTGGTGGGTGGGGCGTGGGGCCAACGTCCTGACTTTC. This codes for CAWWVGRGANVLTF.

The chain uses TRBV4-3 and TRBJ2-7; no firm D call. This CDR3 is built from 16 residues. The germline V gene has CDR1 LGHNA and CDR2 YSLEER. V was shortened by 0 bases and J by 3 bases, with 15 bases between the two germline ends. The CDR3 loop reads CASSQERHSAYYEQYF. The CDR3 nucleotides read TGCGCCAGCAGCCAAGAAAGACATTCGGCTTACTACGAGCAGTACTTC.

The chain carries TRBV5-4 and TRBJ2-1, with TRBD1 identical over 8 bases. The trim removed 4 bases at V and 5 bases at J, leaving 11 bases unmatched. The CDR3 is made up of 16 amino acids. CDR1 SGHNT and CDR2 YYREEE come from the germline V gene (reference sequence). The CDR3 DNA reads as TGTGCCAGCAGCGTGCCCCCGGGACAGGCCCACAATGAGCAGTTCTTC. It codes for CASSVPPGQAHNEQFF.

The CDR3 region is CASSPGTATGELFF. The CDR3 DNA is TGCGCCAGCAGCCCAGGGACAGCCACCGGGGAGCTGTTTTTT. The rearrangement uses TRBV5-1 and TRBJ2-2; 7 nucleotides agree with TRBD1. J lost 4 bases, V lost 4 bases, and 4 bases had no gene match. The CDR3 has 14 residues. The germline V gene has CDR1 SGHRS and CDR2 YFSETQ.

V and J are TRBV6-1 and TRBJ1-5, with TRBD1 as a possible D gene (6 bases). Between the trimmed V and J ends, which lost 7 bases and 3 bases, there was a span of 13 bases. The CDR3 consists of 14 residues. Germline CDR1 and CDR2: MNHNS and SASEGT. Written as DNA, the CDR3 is TGTGCCAGCAATGGACAGCCAATCAATCAGCCCCAGCATTTT. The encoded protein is CASNGQPINQPQHF.

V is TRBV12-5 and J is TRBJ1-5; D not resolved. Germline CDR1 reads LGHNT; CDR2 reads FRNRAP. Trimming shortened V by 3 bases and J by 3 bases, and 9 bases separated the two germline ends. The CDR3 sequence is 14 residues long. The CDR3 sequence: CASGLVENNQPQHF. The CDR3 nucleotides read TGTGCTAGTGGTTTAGTCGAGAACAATCAGCCCCAGCATTTT.

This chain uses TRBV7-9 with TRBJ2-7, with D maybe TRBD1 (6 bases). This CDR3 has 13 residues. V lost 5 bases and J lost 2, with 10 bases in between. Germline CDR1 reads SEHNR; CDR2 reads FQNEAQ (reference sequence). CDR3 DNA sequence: TGTGCCAGCAGCGTGACAGGTCCCTACGAGCAGTACTTC. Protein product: CASSVTGPYEQYF.

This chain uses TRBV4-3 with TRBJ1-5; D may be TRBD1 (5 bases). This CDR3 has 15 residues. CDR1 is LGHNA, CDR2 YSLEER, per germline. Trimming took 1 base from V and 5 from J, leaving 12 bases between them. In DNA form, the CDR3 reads TGCGCCAGCAGCCAAGGGGGAGGGGAGCATCAGCCCCAGCATTTT. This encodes CASSQGGGEHQPQHF.

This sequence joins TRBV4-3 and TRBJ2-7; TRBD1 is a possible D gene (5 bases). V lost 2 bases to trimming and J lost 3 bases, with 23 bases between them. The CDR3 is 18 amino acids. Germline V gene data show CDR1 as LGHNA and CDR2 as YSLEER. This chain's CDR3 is CASSQSSIQGQVVYEQYF. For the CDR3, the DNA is TGCGCCAGCAGCCAAAGCTCGATCCAGGGCCAAGTGGTCTACGAGCAGTACTTC.

The CDR3 sequence: CASSEYRYNEQFF. The CDR3 nucleotides read TGTGCCAGCAGCGAATACAGGTACAATGAGCAGTTCTTC. The chain uses TRBV5-8 and TRBJ2-1; D may be TRBD1 (5 bases). The germline CDR1 and CDR2 sequences are SGHTS and YDEGEE. V was pared by 4 bases and J by 4 bases, with 9 bases between. The CDR3 is 13 amino acids. Using reference TRBV5-8 and TRBJ2-1 for the parts outside the CDR3, the full variable domain is EAGVTQSPTHLIKTRGQQATLRCSPISGHTSVYWYQQALGLGLQFLLWYDEGEERNRGNFPPRFSGRQFPNYSSELNVNALELEDSALYLCASSEYRYNEQFFGPGTRLTVL.

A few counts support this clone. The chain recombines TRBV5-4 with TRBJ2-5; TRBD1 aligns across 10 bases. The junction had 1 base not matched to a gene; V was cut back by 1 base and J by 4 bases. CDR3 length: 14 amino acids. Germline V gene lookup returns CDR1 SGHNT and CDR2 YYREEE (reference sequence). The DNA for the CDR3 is TGTGCCAGCAGCTTGTGGGACAGGGGAGAGACCCAGTACTTC. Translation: CASSLWDRGETQYF.